These T cell receptor beta chains were read from a single sample in a study of cytomegalovirus exposure and HLA in healthy donors. The table came from immunoSEQ multiplex PCR; TCRdb's copy has only in-frame clones and leaves some out. The table has roughly 110,000 clones, 71% seen once. Sequenced material: PBMCs. The receptors were sampled from a female donor in good health and CMV-seronegative. CDR3s include the opening cysteine and the closing phenylalanine or tryptophan. Each record gives: clone size, D gene, J gene, V gene, CDR3 DNA, CDR3 protein. D genes are given only for firm matches. Not every row has a clone size; where given, it reads once, few, many or a size class.

clone size: NA
D gene: NA
J gene: TRBJ1-1
V gene: TRBV4-2
CDR3 DNA: TGTGCCAGCAGCCAACCCCGGACAGTGAACACTGAAGCTTTCTTT
CDR3 protein: CASSQPRTVNTEAFF

clone size: NA
D gene: TRBD1
J gene: TRBJ2-5
V gene: TRBV10-1
CDR3 DNA: TGCGCCAGCAGTCGACAGGGCCTGGGGGAGACCCAGTACTTC
CDR3 protein: CASSRQGLGETQYF

clone size: NA
D gene: TRBD2
J gene: TRBJ2-3
V gene: TRBV7-2
CDR3 DNA: TGTGCCAGCAGCCCCGGACTAGCCACAGATACGCAGTATTTT
CDR3 protein: CASSPGLATDTQYF

clone size: NA
D gene: NA
J gene: TRBJ1-4
V gene: TRBV7-9
CDR3 DNA: TGTGCCAGCAGCTTAGGCAGTGCAACTAATGAAAAACTGTTTTTT
CDR3 protein: CASSLGSATNEKLFF

clone size: NA
D gene: TRBD2
J gene: TRBJ2-1
V gene: TRBV5-1
CDR3 DNA: TGCGCCAGCAGCTTTTCGGGACTAGGGTACAATGAGCAGTTCTTC
CDR3 protein: CASSFSGLGYNEQFF

clone size: NA
D gene: NA
J gene: TRBJ1-2
V gene: TRBV28
CDR3 DNA: TGTGCCATCAGTTCTATTAACTATGGCTACACCTTC
CDR3 protein: CAISSINYGYTF

clone size: NA
D gene: TRBD1
J gene: TRBJ2-1
V gene: TRBV28
CDR3 DNA: TGTGCCAGCACGTCAGGGGGCGAGTGGGATTCCTACAATGAGCAGTTCTTC
CDR3 protein: CASTSGGEWDSYNEQFF

clone size: few
D gene: TRBD2
J gene: TRBJ2-5
V gene: TRBV10-3
CDR3 DNA: TGTGCCATCAGTGAGTCCCCGACTAGCGGGAGGGCCGGGGAGACCCAGTACTTC
CDR3 protein: CAISESPTSGRAGETQYF

clone size: NA
D gene: TRBD1
J gene: TRBJ1-2
V gene: TRBV6-6
CDR3 DNA: TGTGCCAGCAGTCCCCGGACAGGGACCTACACCTTC
CDR3 protein: CASSPRTGTYTF

clone size: once
D gene: TRBD2
J gene: TRBJ2-5
V gene: TRBV15
CDR3 DNA: TGTGCCACCAGCGAAGGACTAGCGGGACAAGAGACCCAGTACTTC
CDR3 protein: CATSEGLAGQETQYF

clone size: NA
D gene: TRBD2
J gene: TRBJ2-7
V gene: TRBV28
CDR3 DNA: TGTGCCAGCAGCTTCGGGGGGGGGACCTCCTACGAGCAGTACTTC
CDR3 protein: CASSFGGGTSYEQYF

clone size: NA
D gene: NA
J gene: TRBJ2-2
V gene: TRBV2
CDR3 DNA: TGTGCCAGCAGTGACCTGATGCGGGGCGTGGAGCTGTTTTTT
CDR3 protein: CASSDLMRGVELFF

clone size: NA
D gene: NA
J gene: TRBJ2-1
V gene: TRBV19
CDR3 DNA: TGTGCCAGTAGTACCTTCTCACAGGGTGCCTCCTACAATGAGCAGTTCTTC
CDR3 protein: CASSTFSQGASYNEQFF

clone size: NA
D gene: NA
J gene: TRBJ2-1
V gene: TRBV5-1
CDR3 DNA: TGCGCCAGCAGCTTACTGGGTACGGGTACTGATTCCTACAATGAGCAGTTCTTC
CDR3 protein: CASSLLGTGTDSYNEQFF

clone size: NA
D gene: TRBD1
J gene: TRBJ1-1
V gene: TRBV29-1
CDR3 DNA: TGCAGCGTTGATGTAGGGGACAGGGGGCGAGCTTTCTTT
CDR3 protein: CSVDVGDRGRAFF

clone size: NA
D gene: TRBD2
J gene: TRBJ2-3
V gene: TRBV29-1
CDR3 DNA: TGCAGCGTTGTGGTAGCTAGCGGGAGAGCAGATACGCAGTATTTT
CDR3 protein: CSVVVASGRADTQYF

clone size: NA
D gene: TRBD1
J gene: TRBJ2-1
V gene: TRBV4-2
CDR3 DNA: TGTGCCAGCAGCCAAGATCTCGGCGGGACAGGGGGCAATGAGCAGTTCTTC
CDR3 protein: CASSQDLGGTGGNEQFF

clone size: NA
D gene: NA
J gene: TRBJ2-3
V gene: TRBV30
CDR3 DNA: TGTGCCTGGAGGGATTTCTCCAGGGGGCGAGGGACTACACAGTATTTT
CDR3 protein: CAWRDFSRGRGTTQYF

clone size: NA
D gene: TRBD1
J gene: TRBJ1-2
V gene: TRBV5-4
CDR3 DNA: TGTGCCAGCAGTCCGGCGGACAGGTTCTATGGCTACACCTTC
CDR3 protein: CASSPADRFYGYTF

clone size: NA
D gene: TRBD2
J gene: TRBJ2-7
V gene: TRBV7-2
CDR3 DNA: TGTGCCAGCAGCTCGGGGCTAGCGGAATACGAGCAGTACTTC
CDR3 protein: CASSSGLAEYEQYF

clone size: NA
D gene: NA
J gene: TRBJ2-3
V gene: TRBV10-3
CDR3 DNA: TGTGCCATCAATCGCTCCGGCCTAGGCGGGACAGATACGCAGTATTTT
CDR3 protein: CAINRSGLGGTDTQYF

clone size: few
D gene: NA
J gene: TRBJ1-1
V gene: TRBV7-9
CDR3 DNA: TGTGCCCTCGATCGATGGGGGGGGAACACTGAAGCTTTCTTT
CDR3 protein: CALDRWGGNTEAFF

clone size: NA
D gene: TRBD1
J gene: TRBJ1-2
V gene: TRBV7-9
CDR3 DNA: TGTGCCAGCAGCCAGACGGGACAGTCCACCGCTAACTATGGCTACACCTTC
CDR3 protein: CASSQTGQSTANYGYTF

clone size: once
D gene: TRBD2
J gene: TRBJ2-1
V gene: TRBV27
CDR3 DNA: TGTGCCAGTCAAGGCCAGCTAGCGGGAGGGTCGAATGAGCAGTTCTTC
CDR3 protein: CASQGQLAGGSNEQFF